This T cell receptor beta chain derives from a study of cytomegalovirus exposure and HLA in healthy donors. This clone was seen a handful of times. The antigen remains unidentified. General observations from the study: The study labeled 170 or so TCR beta chains cytomegalovirus-associated. Cytomegalovirus status was reportedly diagnosed by the classifier with high specificity and sensitivity.

Profiled with immunoSEQ multiplex PCR; TCRdb holds only in-frame clones, not every one. The sample contains about 110,000 clones, around 90% of which appear only once. This sequence was found in a woman aged 18 to 35 in good health and CMV-seronegative. The source material was PBMCs.

The CDR3 DNA follows: TGTGCCAGCAGTTTACGGCTCACTAGCGGTCCTAGCACAGATACGCAGTATTTT. Its translation: CASSLRLTSGPSTDTQYF. The chain combines TRBV28 with TRBJ2-3, with TRBD2 matching over 8 bases. V was pared by 2 bases and J by 0 bases, with 10 bases of the junction left unmatched. This CDR3 is 18 amino acids long. The germline V gene encodes CDR1 MDHEN and CDR2 SYDVKM.